This is a list of T cell receptor beta chains from one sample in a study of immune evolution from preneoplasia to lung adenocarcinoma. TCRdb's copy holds only in-frame clones and misses some; the assay was immunoSEQ multiplex PCR. In the table there are fewer than 5,500 clones, around 78% of which are singletons. Sequenced: FFPE minimally invasive lung adenocarcinoma tissue. The origin of the receptors is a person in their sixties or seventies with lung adenocarcinoma. CDR3s include the opening cysteine and the closing phenylalanine or tryptophan. D genes are given only for firm matches. Rows give clone size only sometimes, using once, few, many, or a class for an expanded clone.

clone size	D gene	J gene	V gene	CDR3 DNA	CDR3 protein
few	TRBD1	TRBJ2-4	TRBV12-5	TGTGCTAGTGGTACAACCGGGACAGGGCAAGCCAAAAACATTCAGTACTTC	CASGTTGTGQAKNIQYF
.	TRBD2	TRBJ2-7	TRBV7-2	TGTGCCAGCAGCTCGTACGGGACGGGAGGGGCCTACGAGCAGTACTTC	CASSSYGTGGAYEQYF
.	TRBD2	TRBJ2-5	TRBV5-3	TGTGCCAGAAGCTTGGGGCACCCGGGACTAGAGGAGACCCAGTACTTC	CARSLGHPGLEETQYF
.	.	TRBJ2-5	TRBV7-2	TGTGCCAGCCCAAGAAAATGGGAGACCCAGTACTTC	CASPRKWETQYF
.	TRBD2	TRBJ2-3	TRBV5-5	TGTGCCAGCAGCTTGACTAGCGGGGTTACAGATACGCAGTATTTT	CASSLTSGVTDTQYF
.	.	TRBJ1-5	TRBV19	TGTGCCAGTACCAACAGGGCTAATCAGCCCCAGCATTTT	CASTNRANQPQHF
.	TRBD1	TRBJ2-7	TRBV11-3	TGTGCCAGCAGCTCCAGGACCGGGACAGGGGGCGACGAGCAGTACTTC	CASSSRTGTGGDEQYF
.	.	TRBJ1-5	TRBV10-1	TGCGCCAGCAGTTCCGGGACATTGGGTCAGCCCCAGCATTTT	CASSSGTLGQPQHF
few	.	TRBJ2-3	TRBV27	TGTGCCAGCAGTATTATAGCGGGCACAGATACGCAGTATTTT	CASSIIAGTDTQYF
.	TRBD1	TRBJ1-1	TRBV7-7	TGTGCTAGCAGCTTTCGGGACAGGGTATCTGAAGCTTTCTTT	CASSFRDRVSEAFF
.	TRBD2	TRBJ2-7	TRBV18	TGTGCCAGCTCACCACCGACCGGGGGGGGACACGAGCAGTACTTC	CASSPPTGGGHEQYF
few	TRBD2	TRBJ2-7	TRBV19	TGTGCCAGTAGGCCTAGCGGGAGGTTCGAGCAGTACTTC	CASRPSGRFEQYF
few	TRBD1	TRBJ1-2	TRBV6-1	TGTGCCAGCAGCGCGCTTTGGGACAGGGCTGATGGCTACACCTTC	CASSALWDRADGYTF
once	.	TRBJ2-5	TRBV28	TGTGCCAGCAGTGTACAGGGAACCCAAGAGACCCAGTACTTC	CASSVQGTQETQYF
.	.	TRBJ2-5	TRBV11-1	TGTGCCAGCAACACTCAAGAGACCCAGTACTTC	CASNTQETQYF
.	.	TRBJ2-5	TRBV7-2	TGTGCCAGCAGCCCCACAGGGTTTGTAGAGACCCAGTACTTC	CASSPTGFVETQYF
.	.	TRBJ2-3	TRBV2	TGTGCCAGCAGTTCCCTTTTACGGGATACGCAGTATTTT	CASSSLLRDTQYF
.	TRBD1	TRBJ1-2	TRBV6-5	TGTGCCAGCAGTTACTCGACAGGGTATTATGGCTACACCTTC	CASSYSTGYYGYTF
few	.	TRBJ2-2	TRBV10-1	TGCGCCAGCAGGGCGAGCGCGACCGGGGAGCTGTTTTTT	CASRASATGELFF
.	TRBD1	TRBJ2-5	TRBV10-1	TGCGCCAGCAGTGAGTACAGGGGGTTGGAAGAGACCCAGTACTTC	CASSEYRGLEETQYF
.	TRBD1	TRBJ2-1	TRBV9	TGTGCCAGCAGCGGTGGACAGGGCGTTTATAATGAGCAGTTCTTC	CASSGGQGVYNEQFF
once	.	TRBJ2-7	TRBV5-1	TGCGCCAGCAGCGGCCGGGACTACGAGCAGTACTTC	CASSGRDYEQYF
.	.	TRBJ2-5	TRBV10-2	TGCGCCAGCAGACCAGGAGGAGAGACCCAGTACTTC	CASRPGGETQYF
.	TRBD2	TRBJ2-5	TRBV5-1	TGCGCCAGCGGAAGGCAGGGTAGCGGGGTAGGAGAGACCCAGTACTTC	CASGRQGSGVGETQYF
.	.	TRBJ2-2	TRBV7-3	TGTGCCAGCAGCTTCCACACCGGGGAGCTGTTTTTT	CASSFHTGELFF
.	.	TRBJ1-3	TRBV6-1	TGTGCCAGCAGTCCAATGGAGAACACCATATATTTT	CASSPMENTIYF
.	.	TRBJ1-1	TRBV9	TGTGCCAGCAGCGTAGGGCGGTTGAACACTGAAGCTTTCTTT	CASSVGRLNTEAFF
.	.	TRBJ2-7	TRBV19	TGTGCCAGTAGTTGGGGAATTACGGGAAGCGAGCAGTACTTC	CASSWGITGSEQYF
.	.	TRBJ1-5	TRBV9	TGTGCCAGCAGCGTAGAGGGTCTGAGTGATCAGCCCCAGCATTTT	CASSVEGLSDQPQHF
.	.	TRBJ1-6	TRBV13	TGTGCCAGCAGCTTAAGGCTTTCACCCCTCCACTTT	CASSLRLSPLHF
.	.	TRBJ1-6	TRBV5-5	TGTGCCAGCAGCTTGGAAGCCAGGGAGGGTTCACCCCTCCACTTT	CASSLEAREGSPLHF
.	.	TRBJ2-1	TRBV21-1	TGTGCCGCCGTACCCAGGGACAGGGATTTTAGTTCCCACGATGAGCAGTTCTTC	CAAVPRDRDFSSHDEQFF
.	TRBD1	TRBJ2-2	TRBV27	TGTGCCAGCAGTTCACAGGGGGCAGGTACCGGGGAGCTGTTTTTT	CASSSQGAGTGELFF
.	TRBD2	TRBJ2-1	TRBV9	TGTGCCAGCAGCGAGGCGGGAGAGGGCAATGAGCAGTTCTTC	CASSEAGEGNEQFF
.	.	TRBJ2-6	TRBV19	TGTGCCAGTAGTAGAAGACAGGGAGGATCTGGGGCCAACGTCCTGACTTTC	CASSRRQGGSGANVLTF
.	TRBD2	TRBJ2-1	TRBV6-6	TGTGCCAGCAGTCTAGCGGGTAATTACAATGAGCAGTTCTTC	CASSLAGNYNEQFF